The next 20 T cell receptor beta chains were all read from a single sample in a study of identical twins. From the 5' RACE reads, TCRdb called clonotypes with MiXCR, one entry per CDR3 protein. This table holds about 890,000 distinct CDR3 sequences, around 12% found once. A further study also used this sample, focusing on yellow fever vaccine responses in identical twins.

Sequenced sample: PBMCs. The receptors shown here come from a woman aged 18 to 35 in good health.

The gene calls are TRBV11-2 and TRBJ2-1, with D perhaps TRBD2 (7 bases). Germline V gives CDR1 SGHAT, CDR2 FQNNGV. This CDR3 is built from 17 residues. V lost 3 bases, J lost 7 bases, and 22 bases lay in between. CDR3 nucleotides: TGTGCCAGCAGCTTTAGGGGGGTTGCGGGAGAGGGAAATGAGCAGTTCTTC. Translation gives CASSFRGVAGEGNEQFF.

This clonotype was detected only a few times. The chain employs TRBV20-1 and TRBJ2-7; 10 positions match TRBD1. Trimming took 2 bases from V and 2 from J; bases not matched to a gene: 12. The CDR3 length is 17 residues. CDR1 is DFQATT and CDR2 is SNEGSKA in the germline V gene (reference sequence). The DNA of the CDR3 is TGCAGTGCTAGAAAACCCCCGGGACAGGGGTTCACCTACGAGCAGTACGTC. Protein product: CSARKPPGQGFTYEQYV.

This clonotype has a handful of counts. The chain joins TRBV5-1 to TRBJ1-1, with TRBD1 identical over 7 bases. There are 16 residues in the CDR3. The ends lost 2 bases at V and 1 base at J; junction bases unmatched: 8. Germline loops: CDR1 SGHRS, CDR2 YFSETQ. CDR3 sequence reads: CASSFAGGTENTEAFF. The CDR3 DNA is TGCGCCAGCAGCTTTGCTGGCGGGACAGAGAACACTGAAGCTTTCTTT. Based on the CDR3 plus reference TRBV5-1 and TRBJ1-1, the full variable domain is KAGVTQTPRYLIKTRGQQVTLSCSPISGHRSVSWYQQTPGQGLQFLFEYFSETQRNKGNFPGRFSGRQFSNSRSEMNVSTLELGDSALYLCASSFAGGTENTEAFFGQGTRLTVV.

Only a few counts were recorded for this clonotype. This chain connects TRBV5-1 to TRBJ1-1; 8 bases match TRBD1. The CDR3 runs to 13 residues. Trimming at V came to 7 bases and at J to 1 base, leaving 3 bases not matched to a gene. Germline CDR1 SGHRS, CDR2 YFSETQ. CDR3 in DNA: TGCGCCAGCCAGCAGGGGGCGAACACTGAAGCTTTCTTT. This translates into CASQQGANTEAFF.

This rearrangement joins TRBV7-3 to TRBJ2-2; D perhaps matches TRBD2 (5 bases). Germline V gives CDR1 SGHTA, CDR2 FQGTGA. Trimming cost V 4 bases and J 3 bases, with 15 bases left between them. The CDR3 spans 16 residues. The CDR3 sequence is CASSSLSPRDTGELFF. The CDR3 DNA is TGTGCCAGCAGCTCTCTCAGCCCGAGGGACACCGGGGAGCTGTTTTTT.

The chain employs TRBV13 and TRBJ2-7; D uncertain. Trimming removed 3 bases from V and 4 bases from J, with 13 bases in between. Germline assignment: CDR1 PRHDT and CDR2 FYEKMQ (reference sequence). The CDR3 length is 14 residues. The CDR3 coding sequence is TGTGCCAGCAGCTTCATGTACGGAGCTTACGAGCAGTACTTC. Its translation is CASSFMYGAYEQYF.

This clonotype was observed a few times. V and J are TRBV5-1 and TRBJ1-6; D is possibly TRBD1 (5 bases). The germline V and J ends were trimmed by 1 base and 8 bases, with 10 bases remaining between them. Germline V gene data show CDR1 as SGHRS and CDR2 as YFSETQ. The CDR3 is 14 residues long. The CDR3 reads CASSLQGRDSPLHF. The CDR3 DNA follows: TGCGCCAGCAGCTTGCAGGGTCGGGATTCACCCCTCCACTTT.

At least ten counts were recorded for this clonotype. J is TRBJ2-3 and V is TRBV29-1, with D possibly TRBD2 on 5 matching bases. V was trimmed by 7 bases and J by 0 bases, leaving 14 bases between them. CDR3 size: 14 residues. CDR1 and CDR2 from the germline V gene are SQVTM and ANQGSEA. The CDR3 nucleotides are TGCAGCGGGCGACTACTCACTAGCACAGATACGCAGTATTTT. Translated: CSGRLLTSTDTQYF.

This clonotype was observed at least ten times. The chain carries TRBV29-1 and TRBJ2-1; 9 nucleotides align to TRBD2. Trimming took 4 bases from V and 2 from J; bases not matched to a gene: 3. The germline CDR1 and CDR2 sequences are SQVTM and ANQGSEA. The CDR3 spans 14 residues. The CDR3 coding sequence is TGCAGCGTTGGGGCTAGCGGGACCTACAATGAGCAGTTCTTC. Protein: CSVGASGTYNEQFF.

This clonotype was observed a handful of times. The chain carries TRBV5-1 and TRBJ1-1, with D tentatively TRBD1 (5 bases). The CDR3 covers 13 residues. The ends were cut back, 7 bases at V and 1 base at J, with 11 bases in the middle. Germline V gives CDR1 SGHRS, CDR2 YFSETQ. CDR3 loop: CASGGVGNTEAFF. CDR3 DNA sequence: TGCGCCAGCGGGGGGGTTGGGAACACTGAAGCTTTCTTT.

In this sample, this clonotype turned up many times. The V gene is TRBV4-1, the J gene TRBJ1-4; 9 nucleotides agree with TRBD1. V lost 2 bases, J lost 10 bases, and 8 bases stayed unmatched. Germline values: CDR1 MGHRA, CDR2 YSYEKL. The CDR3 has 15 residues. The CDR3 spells CASSQPDRGVVKLFF. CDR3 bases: TGCGCCAGCAGCCAACCTGACAGGGGGGTTGTAAAACTGTTTTTT.

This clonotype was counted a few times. The CDR3 DNA sequence: TGCAGTGCTAGAGGTCTCTGGAGCTCCTACAATGAGCAGTTCTTC. Protein sequence: CSARGLWSSYNEQFF. V and J are TRBV20-1 and TRBJ2-1; D ambiguous. V was cut by 1 base and J by 0 bases, with 10 bases left in between. The CDR3 loop spans 15 amino acids. Germline lookup yields CDR1 DFQATT and CDR2 SNEGSKA (reference sequence).

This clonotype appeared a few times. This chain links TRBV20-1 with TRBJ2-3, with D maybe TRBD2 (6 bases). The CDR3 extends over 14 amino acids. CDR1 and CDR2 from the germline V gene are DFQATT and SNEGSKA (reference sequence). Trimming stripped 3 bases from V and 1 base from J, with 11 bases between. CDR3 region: CSARRGSGTDTQYF. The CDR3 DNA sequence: TGCAGTGCTAGGCGGGGTAGTGGCACAGATACGCAGTATTTT.

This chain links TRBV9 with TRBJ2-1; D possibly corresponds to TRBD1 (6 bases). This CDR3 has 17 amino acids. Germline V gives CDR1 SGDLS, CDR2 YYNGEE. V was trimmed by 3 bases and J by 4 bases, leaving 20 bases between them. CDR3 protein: CASSGQGPQNSYNEQFF. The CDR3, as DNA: TGTGCCAGCAGCGGGCAGGGGCCTCAGAATAGTTACAATGAGCAGTTCTTC.

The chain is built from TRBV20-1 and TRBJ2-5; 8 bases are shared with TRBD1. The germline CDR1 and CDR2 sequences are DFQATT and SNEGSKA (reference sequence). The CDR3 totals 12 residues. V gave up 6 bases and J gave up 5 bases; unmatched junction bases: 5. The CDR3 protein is CSARTGWETQYF. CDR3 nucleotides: TGCAGTGCCAGGACAGGGTGGGAGACCCAGTACTTC.

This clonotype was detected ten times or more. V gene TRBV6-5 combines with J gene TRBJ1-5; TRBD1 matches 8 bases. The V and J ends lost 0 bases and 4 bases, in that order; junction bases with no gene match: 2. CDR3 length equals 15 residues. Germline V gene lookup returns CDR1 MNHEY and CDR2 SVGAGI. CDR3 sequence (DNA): TGTGCCAGCAGTTACTCCGGGACAGGAAATCAGCCCCAGCATTTT. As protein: CASSYSGTGNQPQHF.

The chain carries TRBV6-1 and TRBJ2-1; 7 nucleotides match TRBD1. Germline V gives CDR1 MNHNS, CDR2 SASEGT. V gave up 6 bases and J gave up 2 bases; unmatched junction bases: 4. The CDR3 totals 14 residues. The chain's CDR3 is CASRPQGAYNEQFF. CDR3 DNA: TGTGCCAGCAGACCTCAGGGGGCCTACAATGAGCAGTTCTTC.

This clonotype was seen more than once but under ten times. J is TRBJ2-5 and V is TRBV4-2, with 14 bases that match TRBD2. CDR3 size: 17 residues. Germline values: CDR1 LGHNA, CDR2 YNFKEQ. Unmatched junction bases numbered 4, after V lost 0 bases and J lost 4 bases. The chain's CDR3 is CASSQEPGLAGGETQYF. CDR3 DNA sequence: TGTGCCAGCAGCCAAGAACCAGGACTAGCGGGGGGAGAGACCCAGTACTTC.

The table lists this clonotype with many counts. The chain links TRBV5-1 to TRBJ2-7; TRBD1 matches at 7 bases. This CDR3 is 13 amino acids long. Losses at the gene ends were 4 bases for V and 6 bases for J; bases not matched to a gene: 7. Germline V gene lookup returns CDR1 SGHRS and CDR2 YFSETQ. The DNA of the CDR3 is TGCGCCAGCAGCCCGACAGGGCCCTCCGAGCAGTACGTC. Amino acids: CASSPTGPSEQYV.

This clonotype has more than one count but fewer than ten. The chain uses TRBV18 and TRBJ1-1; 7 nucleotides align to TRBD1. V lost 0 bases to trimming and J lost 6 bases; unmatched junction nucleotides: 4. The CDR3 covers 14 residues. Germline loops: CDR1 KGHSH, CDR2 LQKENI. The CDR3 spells CASSPPRGRPEAFF. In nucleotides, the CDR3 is TGTGCCAGCTCACCACCGAGGGGGCGCCCTGAAGCTTTCTTT.